This T cell receptor beta chain appears in the sequencing data of a study of blood T cell repertoires in COVID-19. Per the study methods: Amplification of reference gene primers was used by the study to estimate nucleated cell counts. Measured with immunoSEQ multiplex PCR; TCRdb has only the in-frame clones, and not every one. D and trimming come from the DNA, and the V and J calls and clone size come from that table. This table holds around 140,000 clones, 84% found once. V was shortened by 6 bases and J by 2 bases, with 23 bases between the two germline ends. The CDR3 length is 17 residues. From germline, CDR1 is SNHLY and CDR2 FYNNEI.

This receptor was identified in a human donor in a cohort sampled during active COVID-19. Sequenced material: peripheral blood. This rearrangement joins TRBV2 to TRBJ2-7; tentatively, D is TRBD2 (6 bases). The CDR3 nucleotides read TGTGCCAGCAGCCCCGGGGGTACCGGGTTTTTCGCCTACGAGCAGTACTTC. It codes for CASSPGGTGFFAYEQYF. The variable domain in full, with the rest retrieved from reference TRBV2 and TRBJ2-7, is EPEVTQTPSHQVTQMGQEVILRCVPISNHLYFYWYRQILGQKVEFLVSFYNNEISEKSEIFDDQFSVERPDGSNFTLKIRSTKLEDSAMYFCASSPGGTGFFAYEQYFGPGTRLTVT.